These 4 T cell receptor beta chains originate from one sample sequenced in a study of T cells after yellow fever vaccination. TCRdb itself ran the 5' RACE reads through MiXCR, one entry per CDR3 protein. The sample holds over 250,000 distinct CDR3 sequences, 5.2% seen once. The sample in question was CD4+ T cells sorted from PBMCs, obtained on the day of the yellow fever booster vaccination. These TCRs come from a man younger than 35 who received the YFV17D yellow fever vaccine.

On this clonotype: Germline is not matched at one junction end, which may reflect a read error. This chain's CDR3 is CDSSLGRGYGYTF. The CDR3, as DNA: TGTGACAGCAGCTTAGGCCGGGGGTATGGCTACACCTTC. This chain uses TRBV7-2 with TRBJ1-2; a possible D gene is TRBD1 (5 bases). CDR1 and CDR2 from the germline V gene are SGHTA and FQGNSA. This CDR3 has 13 residues.

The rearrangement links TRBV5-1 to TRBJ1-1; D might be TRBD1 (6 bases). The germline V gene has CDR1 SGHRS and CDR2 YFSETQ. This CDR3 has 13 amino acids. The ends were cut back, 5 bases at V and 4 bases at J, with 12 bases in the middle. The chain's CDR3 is CASSGGAFTEAFF. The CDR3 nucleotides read TGCGCCAGCAGTGGGGGGGCCTTCACTGAAGCTTTCTTT.

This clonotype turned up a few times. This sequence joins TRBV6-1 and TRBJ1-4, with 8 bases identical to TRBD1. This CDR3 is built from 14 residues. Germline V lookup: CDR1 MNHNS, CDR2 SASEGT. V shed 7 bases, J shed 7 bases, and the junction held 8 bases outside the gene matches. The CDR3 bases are TGTGCCAGCAAGATGGGACAGGACTCTGAAAAACTGTTTTTT. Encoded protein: CASKMGQDSEKLFF.

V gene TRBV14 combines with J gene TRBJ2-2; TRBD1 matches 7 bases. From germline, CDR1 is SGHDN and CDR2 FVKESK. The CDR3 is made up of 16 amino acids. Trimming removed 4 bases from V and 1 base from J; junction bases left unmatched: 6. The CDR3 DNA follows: TGTGCCAGCAGCCGGTTAAGGGACAGGAACACCGGGGAGCTGTTTTTT. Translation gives CASSRLRDRNTGELFF. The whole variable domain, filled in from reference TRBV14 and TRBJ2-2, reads EAGVTQFPSHSVIEKGQTVTLRCDPISGHDNLYWYRRVMGKEIKFLLHFVKESKQDESGMPNNRFLAERTGGTYSTLKVQPAELEDSGVYFCASSRLRDRNTGELFFGEGSRLTVL.